This T cell receptor beta chain was recovered during a study of beta chain features in type 1 diabetes. Findings and limits, study-wide: Shortening that was moderate but significant affected the TCRB CDR3s of Type 1 diabetes patients in all four CD4+ subsets. It was possible that PCR favored shorter templates, equally so in patients and controls. In type 1 diabetes patients, VDJ junctions had fewer insertions; deletions at these junctions were more frequent. Patients showed naive, central memory and Treg TCRB repertoires that appeared more similar than those of healthy donors.

Germline CDR1 and CDR2: KGHSH and LQKENI. The germline V and J ends were trimmed by 4 bases and 0 bases, with 10 bases remaining between them. CDR3 length equals 14 residues. This clone was seen at least ten times. The target antigen is unknown. The investigators reverse transcribed all of the isolated RNA, so they sequenced expressed TCRB transcripts. Profiling relied on immunoSEQ multiplex PCR, and the TCRdb table lists in-frame clones only, not all of them. The table lists about 140,000 clones, less than 10% of them singletons, with about 0.6% in the top ten. Sequences were obtained from central memory CD4+ T cells from blood. The chain carries TRBV18 and TRBJ2-7; D is perhaps TRBD1 (5 bases). This sequence was found in a woman aged 40 to 50 in good health. The CDR3 DNA follows: TGTGCCAGCTCACGGGTCAGGGACTCCTACGAGCAGTACTTC. This sequence encodes CASSRVRDSYEQYF.